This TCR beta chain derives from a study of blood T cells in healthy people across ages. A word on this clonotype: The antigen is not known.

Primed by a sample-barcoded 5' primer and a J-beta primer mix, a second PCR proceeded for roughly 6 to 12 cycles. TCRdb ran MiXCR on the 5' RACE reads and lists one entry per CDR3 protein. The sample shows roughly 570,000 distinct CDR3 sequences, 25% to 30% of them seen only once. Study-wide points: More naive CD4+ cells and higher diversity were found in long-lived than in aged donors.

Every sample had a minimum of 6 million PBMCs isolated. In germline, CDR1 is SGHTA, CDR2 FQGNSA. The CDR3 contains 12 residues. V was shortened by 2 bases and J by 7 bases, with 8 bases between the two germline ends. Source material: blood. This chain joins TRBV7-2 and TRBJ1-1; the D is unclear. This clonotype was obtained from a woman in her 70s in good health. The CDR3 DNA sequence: TGTGCCAGCAGCTTATGGGTAGGTGAAGCTTTCTTT. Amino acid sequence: CASSLWVGEAFF. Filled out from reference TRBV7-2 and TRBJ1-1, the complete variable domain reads GAGVSQSPSNKVTEKGKDVELRCDPISGHTALYWYRQSLGQGLEFLIYFQGNSAPDKSGLPSDRFSAERTGGSVSTLTIQRTQQEDSAVYLCASSLWVGEAFFGQGTRLTVV.